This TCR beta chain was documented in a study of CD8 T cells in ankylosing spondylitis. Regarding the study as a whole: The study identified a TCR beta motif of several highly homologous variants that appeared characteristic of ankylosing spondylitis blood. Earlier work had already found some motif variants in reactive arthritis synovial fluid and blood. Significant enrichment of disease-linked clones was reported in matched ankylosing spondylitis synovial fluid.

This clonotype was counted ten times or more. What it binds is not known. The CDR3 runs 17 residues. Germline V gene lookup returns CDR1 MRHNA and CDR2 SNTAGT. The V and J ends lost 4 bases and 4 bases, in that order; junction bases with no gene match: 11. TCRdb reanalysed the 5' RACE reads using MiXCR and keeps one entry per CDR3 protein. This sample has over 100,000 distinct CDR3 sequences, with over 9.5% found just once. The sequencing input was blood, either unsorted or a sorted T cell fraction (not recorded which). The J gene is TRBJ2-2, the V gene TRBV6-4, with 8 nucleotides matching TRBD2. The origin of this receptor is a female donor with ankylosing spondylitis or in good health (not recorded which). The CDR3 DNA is TGTGCCAGCAGTGCCCGGGAGGGCTCCGTGAGCACCGGGGAGCTGTTTTTT. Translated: CASSAREGSVSTGELFF.